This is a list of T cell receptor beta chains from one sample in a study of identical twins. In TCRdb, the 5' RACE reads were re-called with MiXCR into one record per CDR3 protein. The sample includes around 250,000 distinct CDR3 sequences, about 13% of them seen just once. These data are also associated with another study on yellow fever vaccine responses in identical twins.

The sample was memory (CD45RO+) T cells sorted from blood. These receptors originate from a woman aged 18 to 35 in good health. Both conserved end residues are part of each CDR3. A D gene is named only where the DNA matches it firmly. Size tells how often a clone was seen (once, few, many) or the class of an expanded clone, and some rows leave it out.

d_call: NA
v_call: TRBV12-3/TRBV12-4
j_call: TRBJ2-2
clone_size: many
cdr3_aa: CASSFFPGELFF
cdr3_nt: TGTGCCAGCAGTTTTTTCCCCGGGGAGCTGTTTTTT

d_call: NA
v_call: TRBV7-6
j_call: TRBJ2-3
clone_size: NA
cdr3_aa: CASSLARGSAQYF
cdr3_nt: TGTGCCAGCAGCCTTGCAAGGGGGTCGGCGCAGTATTTT

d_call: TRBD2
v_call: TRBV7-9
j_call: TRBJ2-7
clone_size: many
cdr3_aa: CASSPTGTRDSYEQYF
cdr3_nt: TGTGCCAGCAGCCCTACCGGGACTAGGGACTCCTACGAGCAGTACTTC

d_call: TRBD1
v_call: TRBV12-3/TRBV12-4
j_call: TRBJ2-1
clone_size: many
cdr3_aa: CASSLGTGNVNEQFF
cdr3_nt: TGTGCCAGCAGTTTAGGGACAGGGAATGTCAATGAGCAGTTCTTC

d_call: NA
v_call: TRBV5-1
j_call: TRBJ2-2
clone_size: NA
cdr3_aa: CASSLPGQNTGELFF
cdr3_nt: TGCGCCAGCAGCTTGCCGGGACAAAACACCGGGGAGCTGTTTTTT

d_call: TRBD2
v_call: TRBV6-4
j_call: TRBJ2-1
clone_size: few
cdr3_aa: CASKAGVDNEQFF
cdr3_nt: TGTGCCAGCAAGGCGGGAGTGGACAATGAGCAGTTCTTC

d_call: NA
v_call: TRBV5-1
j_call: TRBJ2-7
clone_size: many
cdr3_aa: CASSFNSGVDEQYF
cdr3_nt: TGCGCCAGCAGCTTCAATTCAGGGGTAGACGAGCAGTACTTC

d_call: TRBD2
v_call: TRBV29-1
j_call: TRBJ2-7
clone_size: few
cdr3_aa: CSVGLAGDEQYF
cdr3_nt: TGCAGCGTCGGACTAGCGGGGGACGAGCAGTACTTC

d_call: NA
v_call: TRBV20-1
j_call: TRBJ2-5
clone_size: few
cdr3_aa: CSAGGAKQETQYF
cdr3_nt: TGCAGTGCTGGGGGGGCCAAGCAAGAGACCCAGTACTTC

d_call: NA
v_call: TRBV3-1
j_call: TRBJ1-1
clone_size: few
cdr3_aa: CASSRAEKGEVAEAFF
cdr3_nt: TGTGCCAGCAGCCGAGCCGAAAAGGGAGAGGTTGCTGAAGCTTTCTTT

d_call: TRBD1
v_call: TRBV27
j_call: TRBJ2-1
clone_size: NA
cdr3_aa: CASSLDRGLNEQFF
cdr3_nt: TGTGCCAGCAGCCTGGACAGGGGGCTCAATGAGCAGTTCTTC

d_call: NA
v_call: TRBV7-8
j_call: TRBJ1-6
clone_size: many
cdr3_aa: CASSLGGHNSPLHF
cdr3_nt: TGTGCCAGCAGCTTAGGGGGCCATAATTCACCCCTCCACTTT

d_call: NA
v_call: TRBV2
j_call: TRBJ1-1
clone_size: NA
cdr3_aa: CASSERGPFLAEAFF
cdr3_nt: TGTGCCAGCAGTGAGCGGGGACCATTTTTGGCTGAAGCTTTCTTT

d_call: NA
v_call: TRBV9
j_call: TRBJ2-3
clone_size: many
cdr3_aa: CASSVVQGTTDTQYF
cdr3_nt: TGTGCCAGCAGCGTAGTACAGGGTACCACAGATACGCAGTATTTT

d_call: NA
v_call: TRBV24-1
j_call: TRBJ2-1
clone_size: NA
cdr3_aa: CATSVLPPTALPYNEQFF
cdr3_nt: TGTGCCACCAGTGTCCTCCCACCGACCGCTCTTCCTTACAATGAGCAGTTCTTC

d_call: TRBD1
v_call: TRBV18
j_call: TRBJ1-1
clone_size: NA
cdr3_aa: CASSPSTGGFDTEAFF
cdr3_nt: TGTGCCAGCTCACCATCAACAGGGGGCTTCGACACTGAAGCTTTCTTT

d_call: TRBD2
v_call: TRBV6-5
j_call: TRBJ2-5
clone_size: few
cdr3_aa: CASSYDNRAGVETQYF
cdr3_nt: TGTGCCAGCAGTTACGATAACCGGGCGGGAGTTGAGACCCAGTACTTC

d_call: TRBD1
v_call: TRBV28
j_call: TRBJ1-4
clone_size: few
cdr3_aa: CASRTTGGGEKLFF
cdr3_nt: TGTGCCAGCAGGACCACAGGGGGAGGTGAAAAACTGTTTTTT

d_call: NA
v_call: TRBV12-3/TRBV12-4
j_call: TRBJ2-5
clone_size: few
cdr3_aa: CASSFDDRQETQYF
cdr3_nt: TGTGCCAGCAGTTTTGATGACAGGCAAGAGACCCAGTACTTC

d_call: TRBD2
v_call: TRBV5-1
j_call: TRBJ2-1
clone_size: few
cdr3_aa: CASSFSGQGTSGSFRNEQFF
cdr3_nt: TGCGCCAGCAGCTTTTCGGGACAAGGGACTAGCGGGAGCTTCCGCAATGAGCAGTTCTTC

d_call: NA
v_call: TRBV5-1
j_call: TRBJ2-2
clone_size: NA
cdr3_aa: CASSPLQAANTGELFF
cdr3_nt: TGCGCCAGCAGCCCTTTACAGGCTGCGAACACCGGGGAGCTGTTTTTT

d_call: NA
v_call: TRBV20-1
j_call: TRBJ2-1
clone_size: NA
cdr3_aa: CTANTGNLQFF
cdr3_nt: TGCACCGCCAATACAGGGAATCTACAGTTCTTC

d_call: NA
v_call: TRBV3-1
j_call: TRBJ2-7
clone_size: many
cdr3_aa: CASEGGYEQYF
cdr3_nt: TGTGCCAGCGAGGGGGGCTACGAGCAGTACTTC

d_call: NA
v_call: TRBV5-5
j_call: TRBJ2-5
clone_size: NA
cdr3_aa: CASSLVGIGETQYF
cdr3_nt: TGTGCCAGCAGCTTGGTGGGGATTGGGGAGACCCAGTACTTC

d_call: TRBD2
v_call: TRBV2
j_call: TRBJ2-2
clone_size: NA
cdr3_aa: CASSLSERLAGGPTGELFF
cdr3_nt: TGTGCCAGCAGTCTGTCAGAGAGACTAGCGGGAGGACCGACCGGGGAGCTGTTTTTT

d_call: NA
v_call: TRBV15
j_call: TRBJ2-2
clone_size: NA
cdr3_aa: CATSRSAGGGRTGELFF
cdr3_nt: TGTGCCACCAGCAGATCCGCTGGAGGGGGGCGGACCGGGGAGCTGTTTTTT

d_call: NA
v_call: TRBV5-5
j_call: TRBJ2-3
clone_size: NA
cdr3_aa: CASSTLARDTQYF
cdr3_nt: TGTGCCAGCAGCACCCTAGCGCGAGATACGCAGTATTTT

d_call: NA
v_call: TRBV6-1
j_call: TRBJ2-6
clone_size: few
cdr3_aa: CASGGARGANVLTF
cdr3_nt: TGTGCCAGCGGGGGGGCGCGAGGGGCCAACGTCCTGACTTTC

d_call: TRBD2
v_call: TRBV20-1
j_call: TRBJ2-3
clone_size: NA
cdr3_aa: CSARLPAGGRDTQYF
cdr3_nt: TGCAGTGCTAGACTTCCCGCGGGAGGGAGGGATACGCAGTATTTT

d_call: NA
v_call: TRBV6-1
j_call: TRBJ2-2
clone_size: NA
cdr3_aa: CASKRTQGLNTGELFF
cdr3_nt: TGTGCCAGCAAAAGAACTCAGGGACTGAACACCGGGGAGCTGTTTTTT

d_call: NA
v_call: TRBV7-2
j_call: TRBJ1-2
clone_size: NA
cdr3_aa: CASSLAGAGRWDGYTF
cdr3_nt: TGTGCCAGCAGCTTAGCGGGGGCAGGGAGATGGGATGGCTACACCTTC

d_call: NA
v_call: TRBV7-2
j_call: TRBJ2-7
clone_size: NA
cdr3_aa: CASSQHYEQYF
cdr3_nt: TGTGCCAGCAGCCAACACTACGAGCAGTACTTC

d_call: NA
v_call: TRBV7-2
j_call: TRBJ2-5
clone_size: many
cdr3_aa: CASSFVAAQGETQYF
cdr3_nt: TGTGCCAGCAGCTTCGTAGCGGCTCAGGGGGAGACCCAGTACTTC

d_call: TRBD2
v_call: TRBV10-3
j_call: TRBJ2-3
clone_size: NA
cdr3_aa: CAISSPESSGGGTDTQYF
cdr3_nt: TGTGCCATCAGCTCCCCCGAATCGAGCGGGGGGGGCACAGATACGCAGTATTTT

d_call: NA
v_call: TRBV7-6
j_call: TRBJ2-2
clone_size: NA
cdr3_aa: CASRIARNTGELFF
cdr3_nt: TGTGCCAGCCGGATAGCGAGGAACACCGGGGAGCTGTTTTTT

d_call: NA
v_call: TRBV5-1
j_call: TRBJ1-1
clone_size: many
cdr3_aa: CASSLDRVAEAFF
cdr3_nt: TGCGCCAGCAGCTTGGATAGGGTAGCTGAAGCTTTCTTT

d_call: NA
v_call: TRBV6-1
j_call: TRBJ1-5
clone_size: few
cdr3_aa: CASSGSGGQPQHF
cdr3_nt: TGTGCCAGCAGTGGAAGTGGGGGTCAGCCCCAGCATTTT

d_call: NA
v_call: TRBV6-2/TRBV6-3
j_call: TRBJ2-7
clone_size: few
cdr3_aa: CASSDTPRGSYEQYF
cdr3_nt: TGTGCCAGCAGTGATACGCCTCGGGGCTCCTACGAGCAGTACTTC

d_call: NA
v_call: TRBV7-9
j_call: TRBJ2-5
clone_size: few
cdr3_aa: CASSGPGETQYF
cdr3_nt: TGTGCCAGCAGCGGGCCGGGGGAGACCCAGTACTTC

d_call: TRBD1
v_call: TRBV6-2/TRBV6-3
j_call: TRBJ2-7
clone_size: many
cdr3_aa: CASMDPTGAYEQYF
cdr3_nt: TGTGCCAGCATGGATCCGACAGGGGCCTACGAGCAGTACTTC

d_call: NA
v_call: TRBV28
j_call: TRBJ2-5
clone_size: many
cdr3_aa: CASSLRGSAETQYF
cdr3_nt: TGTGCCAGCAGTTTACGAGGTAGCGCAGAGACCCAGTACTTC

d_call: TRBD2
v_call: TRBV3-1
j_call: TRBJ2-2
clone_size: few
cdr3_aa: CASIGLAATGELFF
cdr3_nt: TGTGCCAGCATCGGACTAGCGGCCACCGGGGAGCTGTTTTTT

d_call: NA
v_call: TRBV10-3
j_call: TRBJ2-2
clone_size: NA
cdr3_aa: CAILQMTDGELFF
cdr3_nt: TGTGCCATTTTACAGATGACGGACGGGGAGCTGTTTTTT

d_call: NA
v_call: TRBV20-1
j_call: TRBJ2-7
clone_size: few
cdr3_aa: CSAPKGNSYEQYF
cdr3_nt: TGCAGTGCTCCAAAGGGGAACTCCTACGAGCAGTACTTC

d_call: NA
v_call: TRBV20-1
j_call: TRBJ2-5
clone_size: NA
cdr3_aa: CSASPPGSRRGETQYF
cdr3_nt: TGCAGTGCTAGTCCACCGGGATCCCGAAGGGGAGAGACCCAGTACTTC

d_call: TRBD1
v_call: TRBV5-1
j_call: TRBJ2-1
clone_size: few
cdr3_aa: CASSLVGTGGINEQFF
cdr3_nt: TGCGCCAGCAGCTTGGTTGGGACAGGGGGCATCAATGAGCAGTTCTTC

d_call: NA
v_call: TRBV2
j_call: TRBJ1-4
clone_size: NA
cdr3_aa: CASSDPGHTNEKLFF
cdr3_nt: TGTGCCAGCAGTGACCCGGGACACACTAATGAAAAACTGTTTTTT

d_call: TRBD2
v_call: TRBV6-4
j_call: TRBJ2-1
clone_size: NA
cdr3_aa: CASSDSVAGNNEQFF
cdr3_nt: TGTGCCAGCAGTGACTCGGTAGCGGGCAACAATGAGCAGTTCTTC

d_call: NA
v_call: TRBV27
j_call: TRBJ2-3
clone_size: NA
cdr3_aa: CASSSRQDWKYTDTQYF
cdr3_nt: TGTGCCAGCAGTTCCCGACAGGACTGGAAATACACAGATACGCAGTATTTT

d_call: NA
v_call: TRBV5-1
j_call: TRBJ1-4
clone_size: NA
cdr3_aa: CASSLEGINEKLFF
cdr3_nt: TGCGCCAGCAGCTTGGAGGGGATTAATGAAAAACTGTTTTTT

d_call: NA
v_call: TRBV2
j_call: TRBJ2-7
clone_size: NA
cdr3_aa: CASRERGEQYF
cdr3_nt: TGTGCCAGCCGTGAGAGAGGAGAGCAGTACTTC

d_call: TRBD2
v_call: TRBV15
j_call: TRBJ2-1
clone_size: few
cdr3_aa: CATSRDLAGSSYNEQFF
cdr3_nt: TGTGCCACCAGCAGAGATCTAGCGGGGAGCTCCTACAATGAGCAGTTCTTC